These 10 T cell receptor beta chains originate from one sample sequenced in a study of cytomegalovirus exposure and HLA in healthy donors. A multiplex PCR was run with 60 Vbeta primers and 13 Jbeta primers. Clones were sequenced by immunoSEQ multiplex PCR, and TCRdb holds only the in-frame ones, with some missing. This table holds about 200,000 clones, around 88% found once. The sample was PBMCs. The receptors originated from a woman aged 25 to 39 in good health and CMV-seronegative.

The chain employs TRBV27 and TRBJ1-4; 7 bases match TRBD1. CDR3 length equals 14 residues. Germline trimming cut 8 bases from V and 7 bases from J; bases unmatched to any gene: 10. Looked up from germline, CDR1 is MNHEY and CDR2 is SMNVEV (reference sequence). CDR3 nucleotide sequence: TGTGCCAGCGGGTGGGGGACAGCCCCTGAAAAACTGTTTTTT. Translating it yields CASGWGTAPEKLFF.

The chain recombines TRBV29-1 with TRBJ2-3; 10 bases map to TRBD2. Germline-derived CDR1 and CDR2 are SQVTM and ANQGSEA. The CDR3 consists of 13 residues. With 7 bases clipped from V and 0 bases from J, the junction kept 1 base outside the gene matches. The CDR3 nucleotides read TGCAGCGGTAGCGGGGGGAGCACAGATACGCAGTATTTT. Translation: CSGSGGSTDTQYF.

The chain has TRBV19 and TRBJ2-7; 8 bases fit TRBD2. In germline, CDR1 is LNHDA, CDR2 SQIVND (reference sequence). The length of the CDR3 is 16 residues. Unmatched junction bases numbered 13, after V lost 3 bases and J lost 6 bases. CDR3 DNA sequence: TGTGCCAGTAGTATTGGCTGGGGAGCGGGAGTGAGCGAGCAGTACTTC. Its protein is CASSIGWGAGVSEQYF.

This chain joins TRBV7-9 and TRBJ2-6; 7 bases line up with TRBD2. The length of the CDR3 is 19 residues. CDR1 is SEHNR and CDR2 is FQNEAQ in the germline V gene (reference sequence). The J segment lost 0 bases and the V segment lost 5 bases, leaving 13 bases of the junction unmatched. The chain's CDR3 is CASSPGGGAKVSGANVLTF. The DNA for the CDR3 is TGTGCCAGCAGCCCTGGGGGGGGTGCCAAGGTCTCTGGGGCCAACGTCCTGACTTTC. Together with reference TRBV7-9 and TRBJ2-6, the CDR3 gives the full variable domain: DTGVSQNPRHKITKRGQNVTFRCDPISEHNRLYWYRQTLGQGPEFLTYFQNEAQLEKSRLLSDRFSAERPKGSFSTLEIQRTEQGDSAMYLCASSPGGGAKVSGANVLTFGAGSRLTVL.

The J gene is TRBJ2-1, the V gene TRBV6-1; TRBD2 matches 10 bases. Germline V lookup: CDR1 MNHNS, CDR2 SASEGT. CDR3 length: 14 residues. The junction had 5 bases not matched to a gene; V was cut back by 5 bases and J by 7 bases. For the CDR3, the DNA is TGTGCCAGCAGTCTAGCGGGAGACAATAATGAGCAGTTCTTC. It codes for CASSLAGDNNEQFF.

CDR3 sequence: CASSFGTGASYEQYF. The CDR3 DNA follows: TGTGCCAGCAGTTTTGGGACAGGTGCTTCCTACGAGCAGTACTTC. V is TRBV27 and J is TRBJ2-7, with 8 bases aligning to TRBD1. V was clipped by 3 bases and J by 1 base; unmatched bases: 5. Germline V CDR1 and CDR2: MNHEY, SMNVEV (reference sequence). This CDR3 has 15 residues.

V is TRBV28 and J is TRBJ2-3; 8 bases agree with TRBD2. Per germline, CDR1 MDHEN and CDR2 SYDVKM. J was trimmed by 1 base and V by 2 bases; bases with no gene match: 2. The CDR3 has 15 amino acids. This CDR3 reads CASSLSGGGTDTQYF. In DNA, the CDR3 is TGTGCCAGCAGTTTAAGCGGGGGCGGCACAGATACGCAGTATTTT. Using reference TRBV28 and TRBJ2-3 for the parts outside the CDR3, the full variable domain is DVKVTQSSRYLVKRTGEKVFLECVQDMDHENMFWYRQDPGLGLRLIYFSYDVKMKEKGDIPEGYSVSREKKERFSLILESASTNQTSMYLCASSLSGGGTDTQYFGPGTRLTVL.

The rearrangement uses TRBV6-6 and TRBJ2-2; 9 positions match TRBD1. There are 16 residues in the CDR3. Germline CDR1 is MNHNY and CDR2 is SVGAGI (reference sequence). The ends lost 4 bases at V and 4 bases at J; junction bases unmatched: 7. CDR3 region: CASSFTGGSGTGELFF. As DNA, the CDR3 is TGTGCCAGCAGTTTCACAGGGGGCTCGGGCACCGGGGAGCTGTTTTTT.

The chain uses TRBV7-9 and TRBJ2-3, with 8 bases fitting TRBD2. Germline loops: CDR1 SEHNR, CDR2 FQNEAQ (reference sequence). The V segment lost 1 base and the J segment 3 bases; nucleotides outside the gene matches: 12. There are 18 residues in the CDR3. The chain's CDR3 is CASSLGSGTSGSTDTQYF. CDR3 nucleotides: TGTGCCAGCAGCTTAGGATCCGGGACTAGTGGGTCTACAGATACGCAGTATTTT.

The chain joins TRBV28 to TRBJ2-5; D not resolved. V shed 3 bases and J shed 4 bases, with 9 bases lying between them. Germline V gives CDR1 MDHEN, CDR2 SYDVKM. The CDR3 loop spans 13 amino acids. The DNA of the CDR3 is TGTGCCAGCAGTTTCTCAGGCCCAGAGACCCAGTACTTC. This codes for CASSFSGPETQYF.